The clone carrying this T cell receptor beta chain came up a few times. Its target is not known. A read error is possible here, since a much larger clone lies one base away. Arm-PCR with iRepertoire HTBI primers amplified the CDR3 regions for these TCR beta libraries. TCRdb re-called the multiplex PCR reads through MiXCR, storing one row per CDR3 protein. The sample yields around 250,000 distinct CDR3 sequences, 20% seen once. This sample was included in a study of regulatory T cells in long-lasting Graves disease. The CDR3 is 13 residues long. In germline, CDR1 is SNHLY, CDR2 FYNNEI. Noted time point: newly diagnosed GD, antithyroid drugs for less than 3 months. RNA isolated from PBMCs was used to make the TCR library. Study conclusions and caveats: A greater number of public clonotypes (approximately 2,700) was shared by persistent patients than by new patients (roughly 930).

The TCR was taken from a female donor with Graves disease. The gene calls are TRBV2 and TRBJ1-1, with 7 positions matching TRBD1. The sample in question was peripheral blood mononuclear cells (PBMCs), obtained at new diagnosis, from a patient treated with antithyroid drugs. For the CDR3, the DNA is TGTCCCAGCATCGGACAGGCGAACACTGAAGCTTTCTTT. It yields the protein CPSIGQANTEAFF.